Listed here are 25 T cell receptor beta chains from one sample, sequenced in a study of PD-1 blockade in classical Hodgkin lymphoma (dated by TCRdb to about 2020). The library was produced with the immunoSEQ multiplex PCR assay. TCRdb provides this immuneACCESS table in a form limited to in-frame rearrangements. Some clones are lacking; in checked studies, under half of them reflect an unresolved V gene, and why the rest are absent is not known. The sample contains 50,000 to 65,000 clones, approximately 94% of them found a single time. The ten largest clones take up 6.5% to 9.5% of the sample. What this sample's time point label stands for: cycle 4 day 1 (C4D1), after 5 to 7 weeks of nivolumab. Relapse after autologous stem cell transplantation had occurred in all trial patients, and cohorts A, B and C were distinguished by prior brentuximab vedotin exposure. This material consisted of peripheral blood mononuclear cells (PBMCs), taken before the fourth cycle of nivolumab. The receptors shown here come from a human donor with classical Hodgkin lymphoma.

The table lists this clone with a few counts. The chain joins TRBV11-2 to TRBJ2-7; D ambiguous. Trimming pared 3 bases from V and 4 bases from J, leaving 4 bases between. The V gene's germline CDR1 is SGHAT and CDR2 FQNNGV. CDR3 length: 11 residues. As DNA, the CDR3 is TGTGCCAGCAGCTTGGCTTACGAGCAGTACTTC. Protein: CASSLAYEQYF. Variable domain in full (rest from reference TRBV11-2 and TRBJ2-7): EAGVAQSPRYKIIEKRQSVAFWCNPISGHATLYWYQQILGQGPKLLIQFQNNGVVDDSQLPKDRFSAERLKGVDSTLKIQPAKLEDSAVYLCASSLAYEQYFGPGTRLTVT.

The chain joins TRBV7-9 to TRBJ1-4, with a possible D match to TRBD1 (5 bases). The germline CDR1 and CDR2 sequences are SEHNR and FQNEAQ (reference sequence). With 2 bases removed from V and 4 bases from J, the gap between germline ends came to 11 bases. The CDR3 loop spans 15 amino acids. The CDR3 DNA reads as TGTGCCAGCAGCTTACAGGGTTCCCTTAATGAAAAACTGTTTTTT. As protein: CASSLQGSLNEKLFF.

J is TRBJ1-2 and V is TRBV27; 8 bases are a match to TRBD1. The CDR3 has 14 residues. V lost 3 bases and J lost 0; bases outside the gene matches: 0. Germline loops: CDR1 MNHEY, CDR2 SMNVEV (reference sequence). The CDR3 is CASSLTGANYGYTF. The CDR3 coding sequence is TGTGCCAGCAGTTTGACAGGGGCTAACTATGGCTACACCTTC.

The rearrangement uses TRBV25-1 and TRBJ2-7; the D is unclear. The CDR3 loop spans 11 amino acids. Germline V lookup: CDR1 MGHDK, CDR2 SYGVNS. The V end lost 8 bases, the J end lost 3 bases, and 8 bases lay between the germline ends. CDR3 in amino acids: CASRLYYEQYF. In DNA form, the CDR3 reads TGTGCCAGCCGGCTGTACTACGAGCAGTACTTC.

CDR3 amino acids: CASSIDTPTYNEQFF. DNA for the CDR3: TGTGCCAGCAGTATAGACACCCCTACGTACAATGAGCAGTTCTTC. The genes are TRBV27 and TRBJ2-1; D gene ambiguous. CDR3 size: 15 residues. Germline V gene sequence: CDR1 MNHEY, CDR2 SMNVEV (reference sequence). The V gene lost 5 bases and the J gene lost 4 bases, with 15 bases spanning the gap.

CDR3 sequence: CASSLGQVTDTQYF. The CDR3, as DNA: TGTGCCAGCAGCTTAGGTCAGGTCACAGATACGCAGTATTTT. V and J are TRBV7-2 and TRBJ2-3; D unresolved. This CDR3 has 14 residues. The germline CDR1 and CDR2 sequences are SGHTA and FQGNSA. V shed 1 base and J shed 2 bases, with 7 bases lying between them.

The chain is built from TRBV15 and TRBJ2-5, with TRBD1 matching over 9 bases. CDR3 length: 15 amino acids. Losses at the gene ends were 1 base for V and 4 bases for J; bases not matched to a gene: 4. Germline CDR1 is LNHNV and CDR2 is YYDKDF (reference sequence). The CDR3 reads CATSRAGTGLETQYF. The CDR3 DNA reads as TGTGCCACCAGCAGAGCCGGGACAGGGTTAGAGACCCAGTACTTC.

The V call is TRBV27, the J call TRBJ2-7; weak D call: TRBD1 (5 bases). Deletions cut 3 bases from V and 2 bases from J, with 14 bases between. Germline V gives CDR1 MNHEY, CDR2 SMNVEV (reference sequence). The CDR3 length is 15 residues. The CDR3, as DNA: TGTGCCAGCAGTTTCGACCCCAAAGGGGCCTACGAGCAGTACTTC. Translation: CASSFDPKGAYEQYF.

This chain uses TRBV18 with TRBJ1-3, with D possibly being TRBD1 (5 bases). Germline V gives CDR1 KGHSH, CDR2 LQKENI. The ends were cut back, 2 bases at V and 0 bases at J, with 8 bases in the middle. This CDR3 is 15 amino acids long. CDR3 sequence reads: CASSPSGSSGNTIYF. Written as DNA, the CDR3 is TGTGCCAGCTCACCATCAGGGAGCTCTGGAAACACCATATATTTT.

The V and J genes are TRBV7-6 and TRBJ2-2; D perhaps matches TRBD1 (5 bases). V was clipped by 5 bases and J by 1 base, with 14 bases between them. The CDR3 has 16 amino acids. Germline values: CDR1 SGHVS, CDR2 FNYEAQ. The CDR3 region has the DNA TGTGCCAGCAGCACCCTGGACAAAGGGAACACCGGGGAGCTGTTTTTT. Protein sequence: CASSTLDKGNTGELFF.

This chain connects TRBV27 to TRBJ2-4; tentative D call: TRBD2 (5 bases). Germline CDR1 reads MNHEY; CDR2 reads SMNVEV (reference sequence). V was cut by 2 bases and J by 0 bases, with 11 bases left in between. CDR3 length: 16 amino acids. CDR3: CASSLGSALAKNIQYF. The CDR3 DNA follows: TGTGCCAGCAGTTTAGGGAGTGCCCTAGCCAAAAACATTCAGTACTTC.

The chain couples TRBV6-1 to TRBJ2-1; the match to TRBD2 covers 9 bases. Germline CDR1 is MNHNS and CDR2 is SASEGT. The CDR3 has 16 amino acids. V lost 0 bases to trimming and J lost 8 bases; unmatched junction nucleotides: 8. The CDR3 is CASSEARGTSFHEQFF. CDR3 nucleotides: TGTGCCAGCAGTGAAGCGCGGGGGACTAGCTTCCATGAGCAGTTCTTC.

The genes are TRBV2 and TRBJ1-2; tentative D call: TRBD1 (6 bases). V lost 7 bases, J lost 6 bases, and 15 bases lay in between. Germline V gene lookup returns CDR1 SNHLY and CDR2 FYNNEI. CDR3 length: 13 residues. The CDR3 here is CASTFGAGDGYTF. CDR3 coding DNA: TGTGCCAGCACGTTCGGGGCAGGGGATGGCTACACCTTC.

The CDR3 protein is CASSQDRGRYTGELFF. Written as DNA, the CDR3 is TGTGCCAGCAGCCAGGACAGGGGGCGGTACACCGGGGAGCTGTTTTTT. The V call is TRBV7-9, the J call TRBJ2-2, with 11 bases fitting TRBD1. With 5 bases clipped from V and 3 bases from J, the junction kept 5 bases outside the gene matches. The germline V gene encodes CDR1 SEHNR and CDR2 FQNEAQ (reference sequence). The CDR3 loop spans 16 amino acids.

This clone was counted between two and nine times. The chain combines TRBV5-6 with TRBJ2-3, with a possible D match to TRBD2 (5 bases). Germline V gene sequence: CDR1 SGHDT, CDR2 YYEEEE. This CDR3 has 15 residues. Deletions cut 5 bases from V and 2 bases from J, with 15 bases between. CDR3 loop: CASSPTRKLTDTQYF. The DNA of the CDR3 is TGTGCCAGCAGTCCCACTAGGAAGCTCACAGATACGCAGTATTTT.

The chain has TRBV29-1 and TRBJ2-1; D uncertain. Trimming stripped 4 bases from V and 9 bases from J, with 7 bases between. The germline CDR1 and CDR2 sequences are SQVTM and ANQGSEA. The CDR3 has 10 amino acids. The DNA for the CDR3 is TGCAGCGTTGCCCAAATTGAGCAGTTCTTC. Translated: CSVAQIEQFF.

V gene TRBV4-1 combines with J gene TRBJ2-7; D is possibly TRBD1 (5 bases). This CDR3 is built from 15 residues. The ends were cut back, 1 base at V and 9 bases at J, with 19 bases in the middle. CDR1 is MGHRA and CDR2 is YSYEKL in the germline V gene. CDR3 sequence (DNA): TGCGCCAGCAGCCAAGGGGTAGAAAAGACAGTAAGGCAGTACTTC. This translates into CASSQGVEKTVRQYF.

The gene calls are TRBV27 and TRBJ2-1; D perhaps matches TRBD2 (7 bases). Trimming took off 5 bases at V and 2 bases at J, with 19 bases between the two ends. CDR1 and CDR2 (germline): MNHEY, SMNVEV (reference sequence). CDR3 length: 17 residues. The CDR3 reads CASSKQGGQAAYNEQFF. The CDR3 coding sequence is TGTGCCAGCAGTAAACAGGGAGGGCAAGCGGCCTACAATGAGCAGTTCTTC.

V is TRBV7-6 and J is TRBJ2-3; tentative D call: TRBD2 (6 bases). With 3 bases removed from V and 0 bases from J, the gap between germline ends came to 10 bases. In germline, CDR1 is SGHVS, CDR2 FNYEAQ. The CDR3 is 15 amino acids. CDR3 sequence (DNA): TGTGCCAGCAGCTTTAGCGGAACTAGCACAGATACGCAGTATTTT. This encodes CASSFSGTSTDTQYF. Using reference TRBV7-6 and TRBJ2-3 for the parts outside the CDR3, the full variable domain is GAGVSQSPRYKVTKRGQDVALRCDPISGHVSLYWYRQALGQGPEFLTYFNYEAQQDKSGLPNDRFSAERPEGSISTLTIQRTEQRDSAMYRCASSFSGTSTDTQYFGPGTRLTVL.

This clone was detected once. The rearrangement joins TRBV4-1 to TRBJ2-1; 11 bases match TRBD2. In germline, CDR1 is MGHRA, CDR2 YSYEKL. The ends lost 0 bases at V and 1 base at J; junction bases unmatched: 2. The CDR3 runs to 17 residues. CDR3 nucleotides: TGCGCCAGCAGCCAAGATCGACTAGCGGGGTCCTACAATGAGCAGTTCTTC. This translates into CASSQDRLAGSYNEQFF.

The chain has TRBV19 and TRBJ2-1; no firm D call. V was clipped by 4 bases and J by 2 bases, with 9 bases between them. The CDR3 has 14 amino acids. CDR1 is LNHDA, CDR2 SQIVND, per germline (reference sequence). As DNA, the CDR3 is TGTGCCAGTAGTACAGGCGTTACCTACAATGAGCAGTTCTTC. Amino acids: CASSTGVTYNEQFF.

The chain employs TRBV18 and TRBJ2-1, with D hard to call. CDR1 is KGHSH and CDR2 is LQKENI in the germline V gene. V was trimmed by 0 bases and J by 8 bases, leaving 11 bases between them. This CDR3 region has 14 residues. As DNA, the CDR3 is TGTGCCAGCTCACCACCCCCGGGCCAGGATGAGCAGTTCTTC. Translated, it gives CASSPPPGQDEQFF. Based on the CDR3 plus reference TRBV18 and TRBJ2-1, the full variable domain is NAGVMQNPRHLVRRRGQEARLRCSPMKGHSHVYWYRQLPEEGLKFMVYLQKENIIDESGMPKERFSAEFPKEGPSILRIQQVVRGDSAAYFCASSPPPGQDEQFFGPGTRLTVL.

This chain joins TRBV10-3 and TRBJ1-1; 11 bases align to TRBD1. The CDR3 is made up of 15 amino acids. The V gene's germline CDR1 is ENHRY and CDR2 SYGVKD. Unmatched junction bases numbered 10, after V lost 5 bases and J lost 8 bases. CDR3 residues: CAISNSGTGGTEAFF. The DNA for the CDR3 is TGTGCCATCAGTAATTCCGGGACAGGGGGGACCGAAGCTTTCTTT.

V gene TRBV14 combines with J gene TRBJ2-3; possibly TRBD1 or TRBD2 for D (5 bases each). With 6 bases removed from V and 1 base from J, the gap between germline ends came to 8 bases. Germline CDR1 reads SGHDN; CDR2 reads FVKESK. The CDR3 contains 13 residues. The CDR3 DNA follows: TGTGCCAGCAGGATGGGGGGCACAGATACGCAGTATTTT. This gives the protein CASRMGGTDTQYF.

The chain combines TRBV28 with TRBJ2-5; no clear D. Germline V CDR1 and CDR2: MDHEN, SYDVKM. V was trimmed by 3 bases and J by 3 bases, leaving 11 bases between them. The CDR3 is 14 amino acids. CDR3 in DNA: TGTGCCAGCAGTTTTGAGCTCAGCGAAGAGACCCAGTACTTC. Encoded protein: CASSFELSEETQYF.